Each of the 19 T cell receptor beta chains below was sequenced from the same sample in a study of blood T cell repertoires in COVID-19. The repertoire was sequenced with immunoSEQ multiplex PCR; TCRdb's copy has only in-frame clones and lacks some. This table holds a few hundred thousand clones, around 84% found once. Sequenced input: peripheral blood. These receptors all stem from a human donor in a cohort sampled during active COVID-19.

This chain uses TRBV3-1 (or the pseudogene TRBV3-2) with TRBJ2-1, with 9 bases aligning to TRBD2. The CDR3 spans 16 residues. From germline, CDR1 is LGHDT and CDR2 YNNKEL (reference sequence). J lost 6 bases, V lost 4 bases, and 10 bases had no gene match. The CDR3 reads CASSRYSGGAGNEQFF. In DNA form, the CDR3 reads TGTGCCAGCAGCCGCTATAGCGGGGGAGCAGGCAATGAGCAGTTCTTC.

Concerning this clone: The same CDR3 arises from other DNA sequences in this sample as well. The CDR3: CAISESRDQPQHF. DNA for the CDR3: TGTGCCATCAGTGAGTCACGGGATCAGCCCCAGCATTTT. The chain joins TRBV10-3 to TRBJ1-5; D gene uncertain. The CDR3 is 13 amino acids. V was shortened by 0 bases and J by 5 bases, with 5 bases between the two germline ends. Germline lookup yields CDR1 ENHRY and CDR2 SYGVKD.

J is TRBJ2-5 and V is TRBV2; TRBD2 aligns across 9 bases. This CDR3 comprises 15 residues. Germline assignment: CDR1 SNHLY and CDR2 FYNNEI. V dropped 8 bases and J dropped 5; count of bases not matched to a gene: 12. This CDR3 is CASEFGGGAGETQYF. The CDR3 region has the DNA TGTGCCAGCGAGTTTGGCGGGGGGGCCGGGGAGACCCAGTACTTC.

The rearrangement links TRBV10-2 to TRBJ2-3; no clear D gene. The CDR3 runs 13 residues. CDR1 WSHSY and CDR2 SAAADI come from the germline V gene. V lost 7 bases, J lost 5 bases, and 13 bases lay in between. The CDR3 DNA reads TGCGCCAGCAATAGAATCGAAAGAGATACGCAGTATTTT. Its translation: CASNRIERDTQYF.

This clone was detected only a few times. J is TRBJ2-7 and V is TRBV5-6; D is possibly TRBD1 (6 bases). The germline V gene encodes CDR1 SGHDT and CDR2 YYEEEE. This CDR3 has 15 residues. Trimming removed 0 bases from V and 6 bases from J, with 16 bases in between. DNA of the CDR3: TGTGCCAGCAGCTTGGTAGGGGGTGGGTGGTCCGAGCAGTACTTC. Protein sequence: CASSLVGGGWSEQYF.

The chain recombines TRBV3-1 (or the pseudogene TRBV3-2) with TRBJ2-5; D unclear. This CDR3 is built from 14 residues. The V end lost 3 bases, the J end lost 2 bases, and 10 bases lay between the germline ends. CDR1 and CDR2 (germline): LGHDT, YNNKEL (reference sequence). CDR3 amino acids: CASSHHGRQETQYF. The DNA of the CDR3 is TGTGCCAGCAGCCACCATGGGCGACAAGAGACCCAGTACTTC.

The chain couples TRBV4-2 to TRBJ2-3, with 7 nucleotides matching TRBD2. From germline, CDR1 is LGHNA and CDR2 YNFKEQ. The CDR3 loop spans 14 amino acids. After removal of 3 bases from V and 1 base from J, the junction contained 1 base not matched to a gene. The CDR3 loop is CASSQAGGTDTQYF. In nucleotides, the CDR3 is TGTGCCAGCAGCCAGGCGGGGGGCACAGATACGCAGTATTTT.

The gene calls are TRBV11-2 and TRBJ2-7; maybe TRBD2 (6 bases). The germline V gene encodes CDR1 SGHAT and CDR2 FQNNGV. Trimming pared 3 bases from V and 3 bases from J, leaving 12 bases between. CDR3 length equals 14 residues. CDR3 region: CASSFELAFYEQYF. In DNA form, the CDR3 reads TGTGCCAGCAGCTTCGAACTAGCTTTCTACGAGCAGTACTTC. The whole variable domain, filled in from reference TRBV11-2 and TRBJ2-7, reads EAGVAQSPRYKIIEKRQSVAFWCNPISGHATLYWYQQILGQGPKLLIQFQNNGVVDDSQLPKDRFSAERLKGVDSTLKIQPAKLEDSAVYLCASSFELAFYEQYFGPGTRLTVT.

The chain employs TRBV27 and TRBJ2-1; TRBD2 matches 7 bases. Germline lookup yields CDR1 MNHEY and CDR2 SMNVEV (reference sequence). The CDR3 is made up of 12 amino acids. V lost 3 bases and J lost 10; bases outside the gene matches: 3. This CDR3 is CASSFPRGEQFF. Written as DNA, the CDR3 is TGTGCCAGCAGTTTCCCGCGGGGGGAGCAGTTCTTC.

The chain employs TRBV7-9 and TRBJ1-4; unclear D gene. V was pared by 2 bases and J by 4 bases, with 11 bases between. This CDR3 has 15 residues. CDR1 is SEHNR and CDR2 is FQNEAQ in the germline V gene (reference sequence). The CDR3 is CASSLSAIGNEKLFF. CDR3 nucleotide sequence: TGTGCCAGCAGCTTATCAGCGATAGGTAATGAAAAACTGTTTTTT.

The chain links TRBV7-9 to TRBJ2-1, with no clear D. Trimming shortened V by 8 bases and J by 4 bases, and 15 bases separated the two germline ends. This CDR3 has 14 residues. Germline lookup yields CDR1 SEHNR and CDR2 FQNEAQ (reference sequence). The CDR3 is CASRRPDKYNEQFF. For the CDR3, the DNA is TGTGCCAGCCGCCGTCCAGACAAGTACAATGAGCAGTTCTTC.

The V and J genes are TRBV5-1 and TRBJ1-2, with D unresolved. The V and J ends lost 4 bases and 7 bases respectively, with 14 bases between them. CDR1 and CDR2 (germline): SGHRS, YFSETQ. This CDR3 has 13 amino acids. The CDR3 protein is CASSQWGGTGYTF. The CDR3, as DNA: TGCGCCAGCAGCCAGTGGGGAGGCACTGGCTACACCTTC.

The chain links TRBV9 to TRBJ1-2; 7 bases are a match to TRBD1. Trimming took 1 base from V and 3 from J; bases not matched to a gene: 6. Germline values: CDR1 SGDLS, CDR2 YYNGEE. The CDR3 is made up of 15 amino acids. The CDR3 here is CASSVNTQGHYGYTF. The DNA of the CDR3 is TGTGCCAGCAGCGTAAACACACAGGGGCACTATGGCTACACCTTC.

The chain recombines TRBV7-9 with TRBJ1-1; perhaps TRBD1 as D (5 bases). V was cut by 5 bases and J by 6 bases, with 19 bases left in between. Germline CDR1 reads SEHNR; CDR2 reads FQNEAQ (reference sequence). CDR3 size: 15 residues. The CDR3 spells CASSLIGLGGAEAFF. CDR3 nucleotide sequence: TGTGCCAGCAGCCTAATAGGACTGGGAGGGGCTGAAGCTTTCTTT.

This clone occurred many times. The V and J genes are TRBV6-2 or TRBV6-3 and TRBJ2-4; 7 bases fit TRBD1. V was pared by 4 bases and J by 9 bases, with 18 bases of the junction left unmatched. Germline lookup yields CDR1 MNHEY and CDR2 SVGEGT. The CDR3 sequence is 17 residues long. The CDR3: CASSLTATDRARGIQYF. CDR3 in DNA: TGTGCCAGCAGTTTGACCGCTACCGACAGGGCGAGGGGCATTCAGTACTTC.

This rearrangement joins TRBV28 to TRBJ1-2, with TRBD1 matching over 8 bases. J lost 6 bases, V lost 2 bases, and 5 bases had no gene match. CDR1 is MDHEN and CDR2 is SYDVKM in the germline V gene. CDR3 size: 14 residues. The CDR3 nucleotides read TGTGCCAGCAGTTTAGGGACAGGAATCAATGGCTACACCTTC. Amino acid sequence: CASSLGTGINGYTF.

This clone was counted once. The sample contains more than one DNA sequence encoding this CDR3. The chain has TRBV11-3 and TRBJ1-1; the D is unclear. This CDR3 is 13 amino acids long. CDR1 is SGHNT, CDR2 YENEEA, per germline. V was trimmed by 5 bases and J by 1 base, leaving 8 bases between them. The CDR3 loop is CASSQGGNTEAFF. CDR3 sequence (DNA): TGTGCCAGCAGCCAAGGAGGGAACACTGAAGCTTTCTTT.

The gene calls are TRBV19 and TRBJ2-5; D might be TRBD1 (6 bases). Deletions cut 8 bases from V and 0 bases from J, with 10 bases between. CDR3 length equals 13 residues. Germline V gives CDR1 LNHDA, CDR2 SQIVND (reference sequence). DNA of the CDR3: TGTGCCAGTGGACAGAGAAACCAAGAGACCCAGTACTTC. Amino acids: CASGQRNQETQYF. The complete variable domain, with remaining parts taken from reference TRBV19 and TRBJ2-5, reads DGGITQSPKYLFRKEGQNVTLSCEQNLNHDAMYWYRQDPGQGLRLIYYSQIVNDFQKGDIAEGYSVSREKKESFPLTVTSAQKNPTAFYLCASGQRNQETQYFGPGTRLLVL.

The gene calls are TRBV6-5 and TRBJ2-3, with D hard to call. Germline V gives CDR1 MNHEY, CDR2 SVGAGI. V was trimmed by 5 bases and J by 0 bases, leaving 3 bases between them. This CDR3 is built from 12 residues. CDR3 residues: CASSPSTDTQYF. CDR3 coding DNA: TGTGCCAGCAGTCCTAGCACAGATACGCAGTATTTT.